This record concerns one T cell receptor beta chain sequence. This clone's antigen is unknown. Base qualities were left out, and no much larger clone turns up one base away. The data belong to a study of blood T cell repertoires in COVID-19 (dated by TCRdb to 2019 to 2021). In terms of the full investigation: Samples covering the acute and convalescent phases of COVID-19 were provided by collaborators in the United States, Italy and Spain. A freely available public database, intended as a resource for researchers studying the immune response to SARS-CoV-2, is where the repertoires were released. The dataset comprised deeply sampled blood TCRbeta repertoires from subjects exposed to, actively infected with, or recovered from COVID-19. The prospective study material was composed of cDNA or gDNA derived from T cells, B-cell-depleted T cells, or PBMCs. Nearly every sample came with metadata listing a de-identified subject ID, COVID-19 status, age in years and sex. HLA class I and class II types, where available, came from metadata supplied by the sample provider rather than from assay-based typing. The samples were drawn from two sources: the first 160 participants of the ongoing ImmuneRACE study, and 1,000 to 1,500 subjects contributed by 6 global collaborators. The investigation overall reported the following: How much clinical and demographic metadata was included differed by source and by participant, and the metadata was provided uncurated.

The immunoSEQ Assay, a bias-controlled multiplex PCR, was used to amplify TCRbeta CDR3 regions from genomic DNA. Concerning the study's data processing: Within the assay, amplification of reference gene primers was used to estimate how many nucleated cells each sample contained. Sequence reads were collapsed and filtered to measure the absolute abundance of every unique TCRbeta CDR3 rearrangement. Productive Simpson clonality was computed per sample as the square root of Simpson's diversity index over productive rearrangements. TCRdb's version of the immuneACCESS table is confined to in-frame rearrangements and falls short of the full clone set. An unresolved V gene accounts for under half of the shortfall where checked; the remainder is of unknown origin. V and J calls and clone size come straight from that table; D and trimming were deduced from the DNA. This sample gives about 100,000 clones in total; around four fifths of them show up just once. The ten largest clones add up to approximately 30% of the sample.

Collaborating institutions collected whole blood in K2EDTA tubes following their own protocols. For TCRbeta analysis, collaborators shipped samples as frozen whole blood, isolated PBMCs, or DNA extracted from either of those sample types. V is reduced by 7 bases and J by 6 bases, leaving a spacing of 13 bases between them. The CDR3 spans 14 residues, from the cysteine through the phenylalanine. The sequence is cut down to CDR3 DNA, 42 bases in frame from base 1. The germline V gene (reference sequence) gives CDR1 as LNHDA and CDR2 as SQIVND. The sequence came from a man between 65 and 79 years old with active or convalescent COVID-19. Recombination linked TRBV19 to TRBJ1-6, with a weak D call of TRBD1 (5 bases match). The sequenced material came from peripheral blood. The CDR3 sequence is CASTLGGPNSPLHF. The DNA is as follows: TGTGCCAGTACCCTGGGGGGACCTAATTCACCCCTCCACTTT. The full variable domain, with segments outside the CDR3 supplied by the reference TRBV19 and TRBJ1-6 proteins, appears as DGGITQSPKYLFRKEGQNVTLSCEQNLNHDAMYWYRQDPGQGLRLIYYSQIVNDFQKGDIAEGYSVSREKKESFPLTVTSAQKNPTAFYLCASTLGGPNSPLHFGNGTRLTVT.